Presented here are 29 T cell receptor beta chains from one specimen sequenced in a study of cytomegalovirus exposure and HLA in healthy donors. PCR primers comprised 60 Vbeta and 13 Jbeta primers. Measured with immunoSEQ multiplex PCR; TCRdb has only the in-frame clones, and not every one. Seen here are approximately 130,000 clones, roughly four fifths observed once, and the top ten hold approximately 1%. Sequenced material: PBMCs. The receptors shown here come from a boy aged 5-17 years in good health and CMV-seronegative.

The V and J genes are TRBV2 and TRBJ2-1; D not resolved. V lost 6 bases and J 0 bases, leaving 18 bases between the germline ends. This CDR3 spans 17 amino acids. CDR1 and CDR2 (germline): SNHLY, FYNNEI. The CDR3 bases are TGTGCCAGCAGGAGACAAGGCCTAAAGAGCTCCTACAATGAGCAGTTCTTC. Residues: CASRRQGLKSSYNEQFF.

This clone was picked up a small number of times. V and J are TRBV5-1 and TRBJ1-5; D gene ambiguous. This CDR3 has 15 amino acids. Germline V gene lookup returns CDR1 SGHRS and CDR2 YFSETQ. V was shortened by 0 bases and J by 1 base, with 8 bases between the two germline ends. CDR3 sequence (DNA): TGCGCCAGCAGCTTGGTGGCGGGGAGCAATCAGCCCCAGCATTTT. It encodes CASSLVAGSNQPQHF.

The V gene is TRBV19, the J gene TRBJ2-7; 7 bases align to TRBD2. In germline, CDR1 is LNHDA, CDR2 SQIVND (reference sequence). CDR3 length: 15 residues. Trimming took 5 bases from V and 5 from J; bases not matched to a gene: 12. CDR3 protein: CASSATPGTNNEQYF. CDR3 sequence (DNA): TGTGCCAGTAGTGCGACGCCCGGGACTAATAACGAGCAGTACTTC.

This chain connects TRBV18 to TRBJ1-1, with D perhaps TRBD1 (6 bases). V was cut by 4 bases and J by 5 bases, with 20 bases left in between. This CDR3 region has 16 residues. Germline CDR1 KGHSH, CDR2 LQKENI. The DNA for the CDR3 is TGTGCCAGCTCACAATCAGAACAGGGTCCGGGGACTGAAGCTTTCTTT. Translation: CASSQSEQGPGTEAFF.

The rearrangement uses TRBV30 and TRBJ2-2; D perhaps matches TRBD2 (6 bases). Germline V gene data show CDR1 as GTSNPN and CDR2 as SVGIG (reference sequence). The CDR3 is made up of 16 amino acids. V was shortened by 2 bases and J by 0 bases, with 13 bases between the two germline ends. CDR3 bases: TGTGCCTGGAGTCGGAGGGGATCGGCGAACACCGGGGAGCTGTTTTTT. This encodes CAWSRRGSANTGELFF.

The chain recombines TRBV25-1 with TRBJ2-1; 12 bases match TRBD2. This CDR3 contains 14 residues. Germline-derived CDR1 and CDR2 are MGHDK and SYGVNS. The junction had 11 bases not matched to a gene; V was cut back by 5 bases and J by 15 bases. The CDR3 DNA follows: TGTGCCAGCAGTCAGGGGGGCCTAGCGGGAGGGGGGTTCTTC. It specifies CASSQGGLAGGGFF.

The chain combines TRBV6-4 with TRBJ2-3; D is possibly TRBD2 (7 bases). The germline gives CDR1 MRHNA, CDR2 SNTAGT. CDR3 length: 15 amino acids. Trimming removed 1 base at V and 3 bases at J, with 11 bases between. The chain's CDR3 is CASSDWSGTTDTQYF. CDR3 DNA sequence: TGTGCCAGCAGTGACTGGAGCGGGACAACAGATACGCAGTATTTT.

V and J are TRBV6-5 and TRBJ2-1; 7 nucleotides align to TRBD1. The CDR3 is 15 residues long. Germline-derived CDR1 and CDR2 are MNHEY and SVGAGI. Trimming removed 8 bases from V and 4 bases from J; junction bases left unmatched: 11. The CDR3 loop reads CASGRQGPSYNEQFF. The DNA of the CDR3 is TGTGCCAGCGGACGACAGGGCCCTTCGTACAATGAGCAGTTCTTC.

The table lists this clone with a count of one. V and J are TRBV18 and TRBJ1-2, with 8 bases fitting TRBD1. The V gene's germline CDR1 is KGHSH and CDR2 LQKENI. V was pared by 3 bases and J by 6 bases, with 6 bases of the junction left unmatched. The CDR3 runs to 14 residues. This CDR3 is CASSPQGAGNGYTF. CDR3 sequence (DNA): TGTGCCAGCTCACCGCAGGGGGCCGGGAATGGCTACACCTTC.

The chain links TRBV19 to TRBJ2-1, with TRBD1 matching 10 bases. The germline V gene encodes CDR1 LNHDA and CDR2 SQIVND (reference sequence). The CDR3 sequence is 15 residues long. The ends lost 5 bases at V and 4 bases at J; junction bases unmatched: 5. The DNA for the CDR3 is TGTGCCAGTAGTGCAGGGACAGGGGATTACAATGAGCAGTTCTTC. Encoded protein: CASSAGTGDYNEQFF.

To note about this clone: The same CDR3 can be traced to other DNA sequences in this sample. The chain uses TRBV7-9 and TRBJ2-3, with no clear D. Germline CDR1 is SEHNR and CDR2 is FQNEAQ (reference sequence). The CDR3 spans 12 residues. V was pared by 4 bases and J by 0 bases, with 2 bases between. The CDR3, as DNA: TGTGCCAGCAGCTCTAGCACAGATACGCAGTATTTT. It yields the protein CASSSSTDTQYF.

V usage is TRBV20-1 and J usage is TRBJ2-7, with D tentatively TRBD1 (5 bases). The length of the CDR3 is 11 residues. The ends were cut back, 2 bases at V and 5 bases at J, with 7 bases in the middle. Germline CDR1 DFQATT, CDR2 SNEGSKA (reference sequence). The CDR3 DNA sequence: TGCAGTGCTAGACAGGGCCACGAGCAGTACTTC. The encoded protein is CSARQGHEQYF.

This chain uses TRBV6-1 with TRBJ1-1; TRBD1 aligns across 9 bases. Looked up from germline, CDR1 is MNHNS and CDR2 is SASEGT. Losses at the gene ends were 8 bases for V and 1 base for J; bases not matched to a gene: 5. The CDR3 is 14 amino acids. CDR3 loop: CASCLDRGNTEAFF. CDR3 nucleotide sequence: TGTGCCAGCTGCCTGGACAGGGGGAACACTGAAGCTTTCTTT.

This chain links TRBV7-2 with TRBJ2-7, with 7 nucleotides matching TRBD2. The CDR3 length is 15 residues. CDR1 SGHTA and CDR2 FQGNSA come from the germline V gene. The J segment lost 0 bases and the V segment lost 5 bases, leaving 7 bases of the junction unmatched. CDR3 coding DNA: TGTGCCAGCAGCGCCCCGTGGGAGGGCTCCTACGAGCAGTACTTC. It is translated as CASSAPWEGSYEQYF.

This sequence joins TRBV11-2 and TRBJ2-1; a weak D match, TRBD2 (6 bases). This CDR3 comprises 14 residues. Trimming took 5 bases from V and 6 from J, leaving 14 bases between them. From germline, CDR1 is SGHAT and CDR2 FQNNGV. CDR3 protein: CASSLGTRVNEQFF. DNA of the CDR3: TGTGCCAGCAGCCTGGGGACTCGCGTCAATGAGCAGTTCTTC.

J is TRBJ2-2 and V is TRBV7-9; no clear D. V was clipped by 3 bases and J by 7 bases, with 12 bases between them. This CDR3 is 14 amino acids long. CDR1 SEHNR and CDR2 FQNEAQ come from the germline V gene (reference sequence). The CDR3 sequence: CASSFGSSDGELFF. CDR3 DNA: TGTGCCAGCAGCTTCGGCTCGAGCGACGGGGAGCTGTTTTTT.

This chain links TRBV15 with TRBJ2-6; D is undetermined. V dropped 6 bases and J dropped 0 bases, with 6 bases sitting between them. Germline V gives CDR1 LNHNV, CDR2 YYDKDF (reference sequence). This CDR3 region has 14 residues. The CDR3 loop reads CATRDFSGANVLTF. The CDR3 nucleotides are TGTGCCACCAGAGACTTCTCTGGGGCCAACGTCCTGACTTTC. Together with reference TRBV15 and TRBJ2-6, the CDR3 gives the full variable domain: DAMVIQNPRYQVTQFGKPVTLSCSQTLNHNVMYWYQQKSSQAPKLLFHYYDKDFNNEADTPDNFQSRRPNTSFCFLDIRSPGLGDTAMYLCATRDFSGANVLTFGAGSRLTVL.

As regards this clone: The sample carries other DNA sequences with the same CDR3. The CDR3: CASSLDGNYGYTF. In nucleotides, the CDR3 is TGTGCCAGCAGCCTAGACGGTAACTATGGCTACACCTTC. The J gene is TRBJ1-2, the V gene TRBV5-4; no clear D. CDR1 and CDR2 from the germline V gene are SGHNT and YYREEE (reference sequence). The V gene lost 4 bases and the J gene lost 1 base, with 8 bases spanning the gap. CDR3 size: 13 residues.

This chain joins TRBV5-1 and TRBJ1-2, with 8 bases that match TRBD1. Per germline, CDR1 SGHRS and CDR2 YFSETQ. V dropped 4 bases and J dropped 3; count of bases not matched to a gene: 2. The CDR3 totals 13 residues. The DNA of the CDR3 is TGCGCCAGCAGCCCGGGACAGGACTATGGCTACACCTTC. This encodes CASSPGQDYGYTF.

The V and J genes are TRBV30 and TRBJ1-1; D is undetermined. CDR1 and CDR2 from the germline V gene are GTSNPN and SVGIG (reference sequence). The CDR3 totals 11 residues. With 5 bases removed from V and 11 bases from J, the gap between germline ends came to 15 bases. In nucleotides, the CDR3 is TGTGCCTGGTCCTTCCTCGCCGGGGCTTTCTTT. Its protein is CAWSFLAGAFF. Combining the CDR3 with reference TRBV30 and TRBJ1-1 gives the whole variable domain SQTIHQWPATLVQPVGSPLSLECTVEGTSNPNLYWYRQAAGRGLQLLFYSVGIGQISSEVPQNLSASRPQDRQFILSSKKLLLSDSGFYLCAWSFLAGAFFGQGTRLTVV.

The chain carries TRBV19 and TRBJ2-1, with 11 bases identical to TRBD2. Unmatched junction bases numbered 8, after V lost 9 bases and J lost 4 bases. The CDR3 is 15 residues long. CDR1 is LNHDA, CDR2 SQIVND, per germline (reference sequence). The CDR3 sequence is CASERTSGRYNEQFF. The CDR3 DNA reads as TGTGCCAGCGAGAGGACTAGCGGGCGATACAATGAGCAGTTCTTC.

This chain links TRBV19 with TRBJ1-3, with TRBD1 as a possible D gene (5 bases). The germline CDR1 and CDR2 sequences are LNHDA and SQIVND (reference sequence). Between the trimmed V and J ends, which lost 3 bases and 5 bases, there was a span of 8 bases. This CDR3 has 13 residues. The CDR3, as DNA: TGTGCCAGTAGTATGGGGCCGAGAAACACCATATATTTT. Protein: CASSMGPRNTIYF.

The chain employs TRBV4-1 and TRBJ2-2; 11 bases are shared with TRBD2. The V and J ends lost 2 bases and 6 bases, in that order; junction bases with no gene match: 5. The CDR3 sequence is 16 residues long. Per germline, CDR1 MGHRA and CDR2 YSYEKL. The DNA of the CDR3 is TGCGCCAGCAGCCAATTAGCGGGAGGGCTCTCCGGGGAGCTGTTTTTT. Translating gives CASSQLAGGLSGELFF.

This clone was observed a few times. CDR3 protein: CASSMRILYTEAFF. DNA of the CDR3: TGTGCCAGTAGTATGAGGATACTATACACTGAAGCTTTCTTT. This chain joins TRBV19 and TRBJ1-1; D is unresolved. Trimming cost V 3 bases and J 3 bases, with 11 bases left between them. The CDR3 covers 14 residues. CDR1 and CDR2 (germline): LNHDA, SQIVND (reference sequence).

The chain employs TRBV5-8 and TRBJ1-1; 7 bases are a match to TRBD1. The CDR3 runs to 14 residues. Germline trimming cut 3 bases from V and 7 bases from J; bases unmatched to any gene: 9. Germline CDR1 and CDR2: SGHTS and YDEGEE. The CDR3 DNA reads as TGTGCCAGCAGCTACTACCGGGACAGACTTGAAGCTTTCTTT. Amino acid sequence: CASSYYRDRLEAFF.

The chain recombines TRBV2 with TRBJ2-1; possibly TRBD2 for D (6 bases). The CDR3 runs 14 residues. The germline V gene has CDR1 SNHLY and CDR2 FYNNEI. V was cut by 6 bases and J by 6 bases, with 15 bases left in between. The CDR3 nucleotides are TGTGCCAGCAGGGCCCTTGGGGGGTCCAATGAGCAGTTCTTC. It translates to CASRALGGSNEQFF.

The chain links TRBV7-2 to TRBJ2-5; a weak D match, TRBD2 (5 bases). The CDR3 is 15 amino acids. Germline-derived CDR1 and CDR2 are SGHTA and FQGNSA. Trimming cost V 1 base and J 1 base, with 10 bases left between them. The CDR3 coding sequence is TGTGCCAGCAGCTTAGGAGGGAGTTCCCAAGAGACCCAGTACTTC. It translates to CASSLGGSSQETQYF.

The V and J genes are TRBV2 and TRBJ2-7, with TRBD1 identical over 7 bases. Germline CDR1 SNHLY, CDR2 FYNNEI. Trimming at V came to 3 bases and at J to 7 bases, leaving 18 bases not matched to a gene. The CDR3 has 17 residues. CDR3 residues: CASSDLSSAGTVSEQYF. As DNA, the CDR3 is TGTGCCAGCAGTGACCTCTCCTCAGCCGGGACAGTGAGTGAGCAGTACTTC. Filled out from reference TRBV2 and TRBJ2-7, the complete variable domain reads EPEVTQTPSHQVTQMGQEVILRCVPISNHLYFYWYRQILGQKVEFLVSFYNNEISEKSEIFDDQFSVERPDGSNFTLKIRSTKLEDSAMYFCASSDLSSAGTVSEQYFGPGTRLTVT.

The chain combines TRBV6-5 with TRBJ2-2, with 10 bases fitting TRBD1. After removal of 6 bases from V and 4 bases from J, the junction contained 5 bases not matched to a gene. The CDR3 has 15 amino acids. The V gene's germline CDR1 is MNHEY and CDR2 SVGAGI. The CDR3 DNA follows: TGTGCCAGCAGAATGACAGGGGGCGGCACCGGGGAGCTGTTTTTT. This encodes CASRMTGGGTGELFF.